The 14 T cell receptor beta chains reported below all come from one sample, sequenced in a study of monozygotic twins with inflammatory bowel disease. TCRdb re-called the 5' RACE reads; one entry per CDR3 protein, DNA not given. The sample's table shows 400,000 to 500,000 distinct CDR3 sequences. The sequenced sample consisted of blood. Receptor source: a human donor with ulcerative colitis or Crohn's disease, or a healthy co-twin of an affected twin (not recorded which).

Here the CDR3 reads CASSVLGRGVDGDTQYF. This rearrangement joins TRBV5-6 to TRBJ2-3; the D gene TCRdb calls, TRBD1, cannot be checked with no DNA. This CDR3 spans 17 amino acids. Germline CDR1 reads SGHDT; CDR2 reads YYEEEE. The whole variable domain, filled in from reference TRBV5-6 and TRBJ2-3, reads DAGVTQSPTHLIKTRGQQVTLRCSPKSGHDTVSWYQQALGQGPQFIFQYYEEEERQRGNFPDRFSGHQFPNYSSELNVNALLLGDSALYLCASSVLGRGVDGDTQYFGPGTRLTVL.

V gene TRBV28 combines with J gene TRBJ1-2. The CDR3 is made up of 13 amino acids. From germline, CDR1 is MDHEN and CDR2 SYDVKM. Here the CDR3 reads CASSFSSNYGYTF.

The V and J genes are TRBV7-2 and TRBJ2-2. This CDR3 comprises 12 residues. Germline V CDR1 and CDR2: SGHTA, FQGNSA. CDR3 sequence reads: CASSYHTGELFF. Variable domain in full (rest from reference TRBV7-2 and TRBJ2-2): GAGVSQSPSNKVTEKGKDVELRCDPISGHTALYWYRQSLGQGLEFLIYFQGNSAPDKSGLPSDRFSAERTGGSVSTLTIQRTQQEDSAVYLCASSYHTGELFFGEGSRLTVL.

The chain carries TRBV7-8 and TRBJ2-3; TCRdb's D call of TRBD2 is untestable without DNA. Germline CDR1 SGHVS, CDR2 FQNEAQ. The CDR3 loop spans 16 amino acids. The CDR3 loop reads CASSLVFAREWDTQYF.

J is TRBJ2-1 and V is TRBV7-7; the D call from TCRdb, TRBD2, cannot be confirmed without DNA. CDR3 length: 15 residues. Germline V gene data show CDR1 as SSHAT and CDR2 as FNYEAQ (reference sequence). The chain's CDR3 is CASSSLAGGRGEQFF. Using reference TRBV7-7 and TRBJ2-1 for the parts outside the CDR3, the full variable domain is GAGVSQSPRYKVTKRGQDVTLRCDPISSHATLYWYQQALGQGPEFLTYFNYEAQPDKSGLPSDRFSAERPEGSISTLTIQRTEQRDSAMYRCASSSLAGGRGEQFFGPGTRLTVL.

The rearrangement uses TRBV6-2 or TRBV6-3 and TRBJ2-2. The CDR3 covers 12 residues. The germline gives CDR1 MNHEY, CDR2 SVGEGT. CDR3 in amino acids: CASSWPTGELFF.

V and J are TRBV7-2 and TRBJ1-2; TCRdb's D gene call, TRBD1, goes unchecked for lack of DNA. The CDR3 totals 18 residues. Germline V CDR1 and CDR2: SGHTA, FQGNSA. This chain's CDR3 is CASSLAANRGRGQLGYTF.

The chain joins TRBV30 to TRBJ2-1; TCRdb's D call of TRBD2 is untestable without DNA. The CDR3 sequence is 14 residues long. The germline V gene has CDR1 GTSNPN and CDR2 SVGIG (reference sequence). The CDR3 spells CAWKLRGRDDEQFF.

The chain has TRBV6-1 and TRBJ1-6. The V gene's germline CDR1 is MNHNS and CDR2 SASEGT. The CDR3 contains 15 residues. The CDR3 reads CASSEWAPYNSPLHF.

The chain employs TRBV29-1 and TRBJ1-1. From germline, CDR1 is SQVTM and CDR2 ANQGSEA. The CDR3 extends over 14 amino acids. CDR3 residues: CSVETDWMNTEAFF.

This sequence joins TRBV20-1 and TRBJ1-1. CDR3 length equals 14 residues. Germline V gene sequence: CDR1 DFQATT, CDR2 SNEGSKA (reference sequence). The CDR3 sequence is CSAGRPGVNTEAFF.

The J gene is TRBJ2-7, the V gene TRBV10-2; TCRdb designates TRBD1, a call that cannot be tested without DNA. CDR3 size: 16 residues. Germline lookup yields CDR1 WSHSY and CDR2 SAAADI. The CDR3 protein is CASSDVGGGAVYEQYF.

The chain has TRBV29-1 and TRBJ2-3; absent DNA, TCRdb's TRBD1 call cannot be checked. Germline V lookup: CDR1 SQVTM, CDR2 ANQGSEA. The CDR3 length is 12 residues. The CDR3 sequence: CSVEQGKDTQYF.

The chain recombines TRBV20-1 with TRBJ1-2. This CDR3 contains 12 residues. CDR1 and CDR2 (germline): DFQATT, SNEGSKA (reference sequence). CDR3 protein: CSAREHGYGYTF.